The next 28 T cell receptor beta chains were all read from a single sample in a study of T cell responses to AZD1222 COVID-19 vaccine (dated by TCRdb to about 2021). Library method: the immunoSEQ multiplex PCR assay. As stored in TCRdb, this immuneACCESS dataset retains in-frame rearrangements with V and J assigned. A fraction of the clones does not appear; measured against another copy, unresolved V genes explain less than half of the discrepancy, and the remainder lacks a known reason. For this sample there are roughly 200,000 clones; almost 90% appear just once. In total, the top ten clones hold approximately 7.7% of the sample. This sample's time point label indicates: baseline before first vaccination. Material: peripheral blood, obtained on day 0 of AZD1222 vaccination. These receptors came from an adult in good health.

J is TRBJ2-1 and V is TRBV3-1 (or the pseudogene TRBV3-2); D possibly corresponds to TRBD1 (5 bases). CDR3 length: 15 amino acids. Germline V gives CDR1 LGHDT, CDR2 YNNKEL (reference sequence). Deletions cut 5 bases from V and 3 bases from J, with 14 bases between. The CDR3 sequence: CASSLRGLFYNEQFF. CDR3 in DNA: TGTGCCAGCAGCTTAAGGGGTCTCTTCTACAATGAGCAGTTCTTC.

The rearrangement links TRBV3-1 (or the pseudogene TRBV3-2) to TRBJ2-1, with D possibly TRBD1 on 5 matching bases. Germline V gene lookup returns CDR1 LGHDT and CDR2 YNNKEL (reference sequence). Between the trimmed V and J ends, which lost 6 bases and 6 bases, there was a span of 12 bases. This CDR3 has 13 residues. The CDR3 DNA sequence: TGTGCCAGCAGTCCCGTCAGGGTCAATGAGCAGTTCTTC. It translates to CASSPVRVNEQFF.

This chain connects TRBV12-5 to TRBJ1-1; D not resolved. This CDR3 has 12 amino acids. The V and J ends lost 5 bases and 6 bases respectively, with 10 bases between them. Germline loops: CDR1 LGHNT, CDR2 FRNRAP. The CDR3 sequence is CASGTRVAEAFF. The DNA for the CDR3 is TGTGCTAGTGGTACCCGGGTCGCTGAAGCTTTCTTT. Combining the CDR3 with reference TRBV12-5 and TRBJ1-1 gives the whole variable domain DARVTQTPRHKVTEMGQEVTMRCQPILGHNTVFWYRQTMMQGLELLAYFRNRAPLDDSGMPKDRFSAEMPDATLATLKIQPSEPRDSAVYFCASGTRVAEAFFGQGTRLTVV.

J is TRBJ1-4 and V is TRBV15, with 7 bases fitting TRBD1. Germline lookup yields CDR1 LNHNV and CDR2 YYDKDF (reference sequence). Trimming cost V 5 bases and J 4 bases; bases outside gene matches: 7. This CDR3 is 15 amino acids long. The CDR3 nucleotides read TGTGCCACCAGCGCTCCGGGACAGCTTAATGAAAAACTGTTTTTT. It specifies CATSAPGQLNEKLFF. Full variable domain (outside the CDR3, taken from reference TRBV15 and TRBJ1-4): DAMVIQNPRYQVTQFGKPVTLSCSQTLNHNVMYWYQQKSSQAPKLLFHYYDKDFNNEADTPDNFQSRRPNTSFCFLDIRSPGLGDTAMYLCATSAPGQLNEKLFFGSGTQLSVL.

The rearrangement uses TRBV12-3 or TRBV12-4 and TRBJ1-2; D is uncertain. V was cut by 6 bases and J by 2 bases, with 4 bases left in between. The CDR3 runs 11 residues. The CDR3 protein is CASSLNYGYTF. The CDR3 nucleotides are TGTGCCAGCAGCCTAAACTATGGCTACACCTTC.

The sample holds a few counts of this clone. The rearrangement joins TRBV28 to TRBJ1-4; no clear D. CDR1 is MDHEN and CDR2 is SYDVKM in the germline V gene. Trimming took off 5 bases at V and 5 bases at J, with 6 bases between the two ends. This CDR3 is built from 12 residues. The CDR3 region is CASSERNEKLFF. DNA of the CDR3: TGTGCCAGCAGTGAGAGGAATGAAAAACTGTTTTTT.

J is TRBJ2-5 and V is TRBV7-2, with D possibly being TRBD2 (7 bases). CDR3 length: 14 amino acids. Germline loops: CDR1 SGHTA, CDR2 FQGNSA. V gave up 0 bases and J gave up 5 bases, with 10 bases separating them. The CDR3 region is CASSLAPGGETQYF. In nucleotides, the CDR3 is TGTGCCAGCAGCTTAGCGCCGGGGGGCGAGACCCAGTACTTC.

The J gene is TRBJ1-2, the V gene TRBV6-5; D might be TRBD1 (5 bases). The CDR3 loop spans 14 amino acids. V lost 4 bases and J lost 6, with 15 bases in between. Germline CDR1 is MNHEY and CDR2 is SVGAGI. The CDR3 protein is CASSWGGLWDGYTF. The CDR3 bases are TGTGCCAGCAGTTGGGGGGGACTGTGGGATGGCTACACCTTC.

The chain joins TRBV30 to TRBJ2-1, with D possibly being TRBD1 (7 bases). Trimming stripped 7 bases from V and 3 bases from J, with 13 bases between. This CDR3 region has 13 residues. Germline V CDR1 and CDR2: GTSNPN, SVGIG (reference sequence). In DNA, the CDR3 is TGTGCCTCCCACAGGGGAGGCTACAATGAGCAGTTCTTC. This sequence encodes CASHRGGYNEQFF.

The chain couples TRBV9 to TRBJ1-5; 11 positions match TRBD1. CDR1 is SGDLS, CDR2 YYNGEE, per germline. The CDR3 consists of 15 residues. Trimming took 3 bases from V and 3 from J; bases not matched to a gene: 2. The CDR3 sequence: CASSAGQGVNQPQHF. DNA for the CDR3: TGTGCCAGCAGCGCGGGACAGGGGGTCAATCAGCCCCAGCATTTT. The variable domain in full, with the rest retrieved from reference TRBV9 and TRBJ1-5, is DSGVTQTPKHLITATGQRVTLRCSPRSGDLSVYWYQQSLDQGLQFLIQYYNGEERAKGNILERFSAQQFPDLHSELNLSSLELGDSALYFCASSAGQGVNQPQHFGDGTRLSIL.

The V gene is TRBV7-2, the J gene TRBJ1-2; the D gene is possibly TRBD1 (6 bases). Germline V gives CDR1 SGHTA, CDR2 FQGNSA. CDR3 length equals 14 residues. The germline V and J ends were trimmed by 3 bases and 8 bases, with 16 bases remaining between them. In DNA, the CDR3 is TGTGCCAGCAGCTTGGGGACACCAGCTAAAGGCTACACCTTC. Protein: CASSLGTPAKGYTF.

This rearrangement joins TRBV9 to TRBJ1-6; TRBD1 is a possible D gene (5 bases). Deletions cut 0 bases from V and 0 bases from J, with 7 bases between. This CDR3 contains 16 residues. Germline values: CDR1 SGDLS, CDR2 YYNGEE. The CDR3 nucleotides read TGTGCCAGCAGCGTAGGACAGAGCTCCTATAATTCACCCCTCCACTTT. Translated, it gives CASSVGQSSYNSPLHF.

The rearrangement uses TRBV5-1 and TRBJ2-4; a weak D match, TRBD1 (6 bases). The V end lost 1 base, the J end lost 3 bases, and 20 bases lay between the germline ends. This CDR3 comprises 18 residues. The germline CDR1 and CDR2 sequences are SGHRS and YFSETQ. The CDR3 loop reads CASSLPLPGEKDKNIQYF. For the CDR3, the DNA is TGCGCCAGCAGCTTGCCCCTTCCAGGGGAAAAGGACAAAAACATTCAGTACTTC.

As DNA, the CDR3 is TGTGCCAGCAGCACAGCGGGACTAGCGGGGGATGAGCAGTTCTTC. It specifies CASSTAGLAGDEQFF. The chain uses TRBV21-1 and TRBJ2-1; the D segment call TRBD2 is taken from the table without a DNA check. TRBV21-1 is a documented pseudogene. There are 15 residues in the CDR3.

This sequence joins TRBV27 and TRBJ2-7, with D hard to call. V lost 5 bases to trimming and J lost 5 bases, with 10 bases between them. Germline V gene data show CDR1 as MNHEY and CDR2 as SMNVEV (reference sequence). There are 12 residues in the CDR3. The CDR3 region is CASSRVGNEQYF. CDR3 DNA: TGTGCCAGCAGTCGCGTGGGTAACGAGCAGTACTTC.

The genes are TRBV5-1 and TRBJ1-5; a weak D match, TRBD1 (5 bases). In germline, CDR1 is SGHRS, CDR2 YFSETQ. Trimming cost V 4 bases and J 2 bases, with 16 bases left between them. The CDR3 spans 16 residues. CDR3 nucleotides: TGCGCCAGCAGCCCGGGCGGGGCCCAAGGCAATCAGCCCCAGCATTTT. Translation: CASSPGGAQGNQPQHF. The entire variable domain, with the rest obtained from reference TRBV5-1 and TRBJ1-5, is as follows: KAGVTQTPRYLIKTRGQQVTLSCSPISGHRSVSWYQQTPGQGLQFLFEYFSETQRNKGNFPGRFSGRQFSNSRSEMNVSTLELGDSALYLCASSPGGAQGNQPQHFGDGTRLSIL.

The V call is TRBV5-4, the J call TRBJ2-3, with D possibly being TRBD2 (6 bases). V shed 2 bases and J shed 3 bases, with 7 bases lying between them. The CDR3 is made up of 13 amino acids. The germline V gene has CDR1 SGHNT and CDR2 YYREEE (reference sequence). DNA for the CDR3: TGTGCCAGCAGCTTAAGCGGGACAGATACGCAGTATTTT. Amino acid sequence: CASSLSGTDTQYF. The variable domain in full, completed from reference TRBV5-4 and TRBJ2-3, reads ETGVTQSPTHLIKTRGQQVTLRCSSQSGHNTVSWYQQALGQGPQFIFQYYREEENGRGNFPPRFSGLQFPNYSSELNVNALELDDSALYLCASSLSGTDTQYFGPGTRLTVL.

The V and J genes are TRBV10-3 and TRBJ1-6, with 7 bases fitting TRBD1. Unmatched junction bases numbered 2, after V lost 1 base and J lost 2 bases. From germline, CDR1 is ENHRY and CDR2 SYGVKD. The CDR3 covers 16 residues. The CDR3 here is CAISEFDRAYNSPLHF. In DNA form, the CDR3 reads TGTGCCATCAGTGAGTTCGACAGGGCCTATAATTCACCCCTCCACTTT.

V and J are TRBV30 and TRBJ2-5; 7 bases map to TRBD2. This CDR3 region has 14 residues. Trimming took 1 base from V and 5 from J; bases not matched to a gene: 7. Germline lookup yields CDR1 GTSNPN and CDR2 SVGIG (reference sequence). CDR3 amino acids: CAWSGGLVMETQYF. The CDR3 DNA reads TGTGCCTGGAGTGGTGGACTAGTGATGGAGACCCAGTACTTC.

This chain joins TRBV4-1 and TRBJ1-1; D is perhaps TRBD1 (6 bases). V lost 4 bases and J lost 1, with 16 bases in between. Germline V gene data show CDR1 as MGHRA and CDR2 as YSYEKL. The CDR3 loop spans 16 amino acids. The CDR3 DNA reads TGCGCCAGCAGCCCTCCCATGGGGGCAGGGAACACTGAAGCTTTCTTT. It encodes CASSPPMGAGNTEAFF.

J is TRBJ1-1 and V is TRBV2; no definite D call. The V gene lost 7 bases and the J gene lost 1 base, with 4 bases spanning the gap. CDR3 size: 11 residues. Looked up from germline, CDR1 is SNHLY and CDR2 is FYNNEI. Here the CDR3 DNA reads TGTGCCAGCAAGGAGAACACTGAAGCTTTCTTT. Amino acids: CASKENTEAFF.

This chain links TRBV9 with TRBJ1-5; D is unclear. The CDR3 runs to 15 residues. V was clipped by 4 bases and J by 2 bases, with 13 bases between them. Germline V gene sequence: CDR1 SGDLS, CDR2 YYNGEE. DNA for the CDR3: TGTGCCAGCAGCCCAACGACCGGGGGCAATCAGCCCCAGCATTTT. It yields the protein CASSPTTGGNQPQHF.

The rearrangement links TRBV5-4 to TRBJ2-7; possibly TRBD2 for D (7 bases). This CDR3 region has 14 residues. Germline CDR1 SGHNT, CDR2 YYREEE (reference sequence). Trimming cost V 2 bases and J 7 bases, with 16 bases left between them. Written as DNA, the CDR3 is TGTGCCAGCAGCTTCGGGGGGCCCGGTAAGGAGCAGTACTTC. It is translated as CASSFGGPGKEQYF. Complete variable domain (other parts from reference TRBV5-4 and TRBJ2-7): ETGVTQSPTHLIKTRGQQVTLRCSSQSGHNTVSWYQQALGQGPQFIFQYYREEENGRGNFPPRFSGLQFPNYSSELNVNALELDDSALYLCASSFGGPGKEQYFGPGTRLTVT.

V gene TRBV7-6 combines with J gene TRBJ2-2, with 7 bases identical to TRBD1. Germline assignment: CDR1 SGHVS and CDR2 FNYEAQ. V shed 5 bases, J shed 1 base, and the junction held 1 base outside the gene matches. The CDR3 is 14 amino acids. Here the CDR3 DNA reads TGTGCCAGCAGCAGACAGGGGAACACCGGGGAGCTGTTTTTT. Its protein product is CASSRQGNTGELFF.

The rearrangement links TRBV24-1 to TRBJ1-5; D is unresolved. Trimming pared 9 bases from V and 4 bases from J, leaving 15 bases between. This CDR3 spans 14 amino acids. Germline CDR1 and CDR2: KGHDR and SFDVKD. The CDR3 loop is CATLRSPRNQPQHF. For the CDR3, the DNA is TGTGCCACCCTTCGGAGTCCCCGGAATCAGCCCCAGCATTTT.

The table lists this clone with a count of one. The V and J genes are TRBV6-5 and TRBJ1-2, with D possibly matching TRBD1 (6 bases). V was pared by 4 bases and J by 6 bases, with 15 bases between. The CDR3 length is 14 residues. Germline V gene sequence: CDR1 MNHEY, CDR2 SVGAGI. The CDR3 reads CASSSNRAANGYTF. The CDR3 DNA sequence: TGTGCCAGCAGTTCTAACAGGGCCGCGAATGGCTACACCTTC.

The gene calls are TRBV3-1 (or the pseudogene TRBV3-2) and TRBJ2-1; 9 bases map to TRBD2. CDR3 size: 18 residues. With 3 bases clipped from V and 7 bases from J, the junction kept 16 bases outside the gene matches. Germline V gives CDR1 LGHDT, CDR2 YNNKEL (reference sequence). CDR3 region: CASSQIAGAISSRNEQFF. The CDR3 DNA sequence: TGTGCCAGCAGCCAGATAGCGGGGGCCATTTCTTCTAGAAATGAGCAGTTCTTC.

In nucleotides, the CDR3 is TGTGCCAGCAACACCGGGAGCGGCTACACCTTC. This translates into CASNTGSGYTF. The chain employs TRBV9 and TRBJ1-2; D remains unclear. From germline, CDR1 is SGDLS and CDR2 YYNGEE. The CDR3 is 11 residues long. With 6 bases removed from V and 8 bases from J, the gap between germline ends came to 11 bases. The full variable domain, completed using reference TRBV9 and TRBJ1-2, is DSGVTQTPKHLITATGQRVTLRCSPRSGDLSVYWYQQSLDQGLQFLIQYYNGEERAKGNILERFSAQQFPDLHSELNLSSLELGDSALYFCASNTGSGYTFGSGTRLTVV.